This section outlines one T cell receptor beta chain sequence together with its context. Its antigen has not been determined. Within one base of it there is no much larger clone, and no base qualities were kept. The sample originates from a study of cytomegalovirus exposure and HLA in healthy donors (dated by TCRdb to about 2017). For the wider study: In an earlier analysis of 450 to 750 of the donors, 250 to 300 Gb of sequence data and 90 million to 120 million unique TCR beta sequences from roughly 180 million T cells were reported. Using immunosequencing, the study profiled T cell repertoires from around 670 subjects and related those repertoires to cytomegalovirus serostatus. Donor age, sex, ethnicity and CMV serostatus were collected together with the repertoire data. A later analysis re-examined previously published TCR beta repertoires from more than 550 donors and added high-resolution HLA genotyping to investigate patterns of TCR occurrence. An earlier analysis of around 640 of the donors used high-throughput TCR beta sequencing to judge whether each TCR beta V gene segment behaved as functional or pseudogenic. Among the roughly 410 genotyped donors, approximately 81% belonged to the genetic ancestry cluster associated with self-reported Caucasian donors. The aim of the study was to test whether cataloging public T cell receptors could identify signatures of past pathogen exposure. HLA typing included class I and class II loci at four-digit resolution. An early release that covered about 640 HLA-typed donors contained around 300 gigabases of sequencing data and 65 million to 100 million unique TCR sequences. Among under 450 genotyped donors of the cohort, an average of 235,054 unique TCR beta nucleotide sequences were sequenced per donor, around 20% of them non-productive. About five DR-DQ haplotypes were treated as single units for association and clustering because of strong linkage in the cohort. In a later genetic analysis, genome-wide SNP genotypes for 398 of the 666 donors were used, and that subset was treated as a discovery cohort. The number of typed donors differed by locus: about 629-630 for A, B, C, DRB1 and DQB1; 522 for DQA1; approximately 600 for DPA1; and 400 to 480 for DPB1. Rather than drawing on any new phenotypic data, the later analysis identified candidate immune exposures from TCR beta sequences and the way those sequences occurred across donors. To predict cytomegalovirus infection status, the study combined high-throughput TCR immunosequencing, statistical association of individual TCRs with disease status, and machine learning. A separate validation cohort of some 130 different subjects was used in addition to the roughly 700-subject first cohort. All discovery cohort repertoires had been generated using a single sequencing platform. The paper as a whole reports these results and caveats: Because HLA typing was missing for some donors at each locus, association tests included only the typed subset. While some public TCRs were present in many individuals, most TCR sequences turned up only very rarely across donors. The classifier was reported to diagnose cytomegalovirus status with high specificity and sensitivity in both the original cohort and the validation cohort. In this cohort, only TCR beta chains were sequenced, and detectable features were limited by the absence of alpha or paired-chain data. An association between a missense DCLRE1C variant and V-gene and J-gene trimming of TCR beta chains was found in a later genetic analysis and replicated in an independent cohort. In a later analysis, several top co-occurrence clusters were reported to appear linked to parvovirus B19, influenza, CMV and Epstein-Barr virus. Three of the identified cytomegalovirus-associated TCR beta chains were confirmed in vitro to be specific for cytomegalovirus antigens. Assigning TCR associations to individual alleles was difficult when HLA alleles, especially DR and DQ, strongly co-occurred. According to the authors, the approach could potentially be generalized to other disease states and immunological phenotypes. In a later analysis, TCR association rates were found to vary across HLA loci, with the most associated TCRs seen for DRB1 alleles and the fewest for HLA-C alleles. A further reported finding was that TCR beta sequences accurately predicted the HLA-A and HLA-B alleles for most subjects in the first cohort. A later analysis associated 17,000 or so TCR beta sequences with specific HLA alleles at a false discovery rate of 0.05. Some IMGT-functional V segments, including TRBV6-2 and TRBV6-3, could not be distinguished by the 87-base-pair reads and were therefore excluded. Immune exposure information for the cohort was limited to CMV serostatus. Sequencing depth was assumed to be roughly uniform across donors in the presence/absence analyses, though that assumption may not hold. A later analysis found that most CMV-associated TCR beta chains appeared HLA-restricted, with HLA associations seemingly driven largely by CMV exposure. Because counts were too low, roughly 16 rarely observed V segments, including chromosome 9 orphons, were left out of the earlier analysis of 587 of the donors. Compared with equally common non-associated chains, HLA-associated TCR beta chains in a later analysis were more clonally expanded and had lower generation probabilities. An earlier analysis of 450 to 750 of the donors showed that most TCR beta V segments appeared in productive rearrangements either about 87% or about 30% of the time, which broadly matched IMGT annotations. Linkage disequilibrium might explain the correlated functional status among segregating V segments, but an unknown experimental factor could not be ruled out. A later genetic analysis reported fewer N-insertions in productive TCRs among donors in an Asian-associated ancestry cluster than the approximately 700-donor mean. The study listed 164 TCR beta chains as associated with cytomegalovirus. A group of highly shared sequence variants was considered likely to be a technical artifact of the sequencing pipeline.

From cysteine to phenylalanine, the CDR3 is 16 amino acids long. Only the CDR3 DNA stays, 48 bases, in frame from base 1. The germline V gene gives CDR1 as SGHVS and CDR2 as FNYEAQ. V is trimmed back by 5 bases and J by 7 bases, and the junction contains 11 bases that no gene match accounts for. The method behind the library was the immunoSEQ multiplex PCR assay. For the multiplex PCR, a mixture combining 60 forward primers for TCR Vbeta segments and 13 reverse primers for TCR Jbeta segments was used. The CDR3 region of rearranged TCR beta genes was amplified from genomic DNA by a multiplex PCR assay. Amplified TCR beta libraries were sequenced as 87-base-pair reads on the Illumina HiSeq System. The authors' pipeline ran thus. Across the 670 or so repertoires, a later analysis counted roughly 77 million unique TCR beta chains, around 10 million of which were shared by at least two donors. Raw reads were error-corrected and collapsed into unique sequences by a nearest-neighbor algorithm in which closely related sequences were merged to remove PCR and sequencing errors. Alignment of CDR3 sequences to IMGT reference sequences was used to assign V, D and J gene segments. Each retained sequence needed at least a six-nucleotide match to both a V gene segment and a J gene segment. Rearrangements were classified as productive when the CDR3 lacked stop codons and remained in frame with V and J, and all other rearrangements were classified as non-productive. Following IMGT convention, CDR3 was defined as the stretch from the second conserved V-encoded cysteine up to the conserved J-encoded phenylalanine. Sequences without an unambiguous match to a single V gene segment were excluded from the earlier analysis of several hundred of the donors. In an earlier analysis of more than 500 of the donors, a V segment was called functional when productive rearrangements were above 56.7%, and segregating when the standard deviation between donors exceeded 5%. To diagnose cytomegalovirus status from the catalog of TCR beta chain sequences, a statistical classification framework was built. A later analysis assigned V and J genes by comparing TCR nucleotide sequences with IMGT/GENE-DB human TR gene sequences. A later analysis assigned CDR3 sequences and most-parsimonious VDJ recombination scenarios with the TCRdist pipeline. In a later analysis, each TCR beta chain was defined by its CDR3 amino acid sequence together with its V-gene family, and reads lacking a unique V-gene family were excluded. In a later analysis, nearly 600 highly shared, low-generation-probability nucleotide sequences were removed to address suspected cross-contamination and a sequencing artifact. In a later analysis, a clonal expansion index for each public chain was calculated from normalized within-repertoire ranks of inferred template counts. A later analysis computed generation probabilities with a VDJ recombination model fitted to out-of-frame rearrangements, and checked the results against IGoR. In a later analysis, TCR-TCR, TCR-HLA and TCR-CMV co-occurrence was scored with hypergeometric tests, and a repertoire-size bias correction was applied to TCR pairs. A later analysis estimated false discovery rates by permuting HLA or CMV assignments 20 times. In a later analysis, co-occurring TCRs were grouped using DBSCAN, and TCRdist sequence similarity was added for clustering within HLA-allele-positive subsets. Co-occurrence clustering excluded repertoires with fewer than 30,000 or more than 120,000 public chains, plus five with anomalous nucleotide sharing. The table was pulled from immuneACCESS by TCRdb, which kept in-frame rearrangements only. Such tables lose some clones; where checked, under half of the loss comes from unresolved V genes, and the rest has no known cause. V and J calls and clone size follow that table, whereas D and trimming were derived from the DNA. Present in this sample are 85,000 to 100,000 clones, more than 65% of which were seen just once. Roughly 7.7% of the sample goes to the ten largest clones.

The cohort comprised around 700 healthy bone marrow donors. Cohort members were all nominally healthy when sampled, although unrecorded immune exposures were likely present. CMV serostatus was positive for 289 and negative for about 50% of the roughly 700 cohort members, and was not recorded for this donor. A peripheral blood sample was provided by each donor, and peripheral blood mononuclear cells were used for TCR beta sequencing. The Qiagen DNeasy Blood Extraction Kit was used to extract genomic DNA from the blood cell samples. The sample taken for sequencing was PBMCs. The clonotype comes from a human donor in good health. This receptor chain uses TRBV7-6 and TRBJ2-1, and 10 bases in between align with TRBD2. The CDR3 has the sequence CASSLRAASGSNEQFF. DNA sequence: TGTGCCAGCAGCCTCCGTGCGGCTAGCGGGAGTAATGAGCAGTTCTTC. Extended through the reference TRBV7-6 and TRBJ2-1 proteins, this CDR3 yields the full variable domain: GAGVSQSPRYKVTKRGQDVALRCDPISGHVSLYWYRQALGQGPEFLTYFNYEAQQDKSGLPNDRFSAERPEGSISTLTIQRTEQRDSAMYRCASSLRAASGSNEQFFGPGTRLTVL.